This note documents a single T cell receptor (beta chain) sequence. Time point defined: persistent/refractory GD, antithyroid drugs over 5 years with positive TRAb. PBMCs provided the RNA from which the TCR library was made. This record belongs to a study of regulatory T cells in long-lasting Graves disease. Researchers made TCR beta libraries by using iRepertoire HTBI primers and running Arm-PCR on CDR3 regions. TCRdb re-called the multiplex PCR reads through MiXCR, storing one row per CDR3 protein. Of roughly 300,000 distinct CDR3 sequences in the sample, 20% to 25% were seen once. The receptor's source is a female donor with Graves disease. Specimen: peripheral blood mononuclear cells (PBMCs), collected when the disease was refractory, from a patient treated with antithyroid drugs.

The CDR3 region is CASSSTGQRAFF. CDR3 sequence (DNA): TGTGCCAGTAGTTCGACGGGGCAAAGGGCTTTCTTT. This sequence joins TRBV19 and TRBJ1-1; maybe TRBD1 (5 bases). Germline V gene lookup returns CDR1 LNHDA and CDR2 SQIVND (reference sequence). The CDR3 runs to 12 residues. V was shortened by 5 bases and J by 11 bases, with 15 bases between the two germline ends.